The 27 T cell receptor beta chains below all came from one sample that was sequenced in a study of OX40 agonist ivuxolimab in advanced cancers. This table comes from immunoSEQ multiplex PCR, and its TCRdb copy is limited to in-frame clones, with some not included. Among more than 25,000 clones listed, 65% to 75% were seen once. Sequences were derived from CD4+ or CD8+ T cells sorted from blood, sampled in a trial of the OX40 agonist ivuxolimab. These receptors were taken from an adult with an advanced solid tumor such as melanoma, head and neck, liver or kidney cancer.

This clone was seen a handful of times. The gene calls are TRBV6-1 and TRBJ1-2, with D unclear. From germline, CDR1 is MNHNS and CDR2 SASEGT. This CDR3 region has 10 residues. Trimming took off 8 bases at V and 4 bases at J, with 5 bases between the two ends. DNA of the CDR3: TGTGCCAGCGGGAGCTATGGCTACACCTTC. It is translated as CASGSYGYTF.

The chain employs TRBV28 and TRBJ2-7; D call uncertain. This CDR3 comprises 13 residues. Germline CDR1 reads MDHEN; CDR2 reads SYDVKM. Trimming took 4 bases from V and 5 from J, leaving 12 bases between them. Written as DNA, the CDR3 is TGTGCCAGCAGTTCCCCCAGGCGCCACGAGCAGTACTTC. Translating it yields CASSSPRRHEQYF.

The chain carries TRBV19 and TRBJ1-4, with D unclear. The CDR3 runs to 15 residues. Germline V gene data show CDR1 as LNHDA and CDR2 as SQIVND (reference sequence). V lost 3 bases to trimming and J lost 8 bases, with 16 bases between them. In DNA, the CDR3 is TGTGCCAGTAGTATGTGGGCAACTGGAGGGGAAAAACTGTTTTTT. It yields the protein CASSMWATGGEKLFF.

V is TRBV18 and J is TRBJ2-1; D unclear. The germline V gene has CDR1 KGHSH and CDR2 LQKENI. Trimming took off 6 bases at V and 0 bases at J, with 12 bases between the two ends. CDR3 length: 15 amino acids. The CDR3 loop reads CASSERRSSYNEQFF. The CDR3 region has the DNA TGTGCCAGCTCCGAGAGACGGAGCTCCTACAATGAGCAGTTCTTC.

The V and J genes are TRBV6-5 and TRBJ2-2; weak D call: TRBD1 (6 bases). Trimming pared 6 bases from V and 6 bases from J, leaving 17 bases between. Germline CDR1 MNHEY, CDR2 SVGAGI. The CDR3 consists of 15 residues. CDR3 residues: CASRRRTGPAGELFF. The CDR3 DNA follows: TGTGCCAGCAGGAGACGAACAGGGCCGGCCGGGGAGCTGTTTTTT.

The rearrangement links TRBV27 to TRBJ1-1, with D maybe TRBD1 (5 bases). The CDR3 consists of 15 residues. Between the trimmed V and J ends, which lost 4 bases and 6 bases, there was a span of 18 bases. The germline gives CDR1 MNHEY, CDR2 SMNVEV (reference sequence). The CDR3 DNA reads as TGTGCCAGCAGTTCGGGGCTCCTAACCGTCCCTGAAGCTTTCTTT. Translation: CASSSGLLTVPEAFF.

V gene TRBV7-6 combines with J gene TRBJ2-5, with D unresolved. The CDR3 sequence is 11 residues long. Trimming shortened V by 5 bases and J by 3 bases, and 4 bases separated the two germline ends. Germline CDR1 reads SGHVS; CDR2 reads FNYEAQ. CDR3 coding DNA: TGTGCCAGCAGCCGCGAAGAGACCCAGTACTTC. This encodes CASSREETQYF.

This clone was seen a handful of times. The CDR3 loop is CASSLSNSPLHF. CDR3 sequence (DNA): TGTGCCAGCAGCCTTTCCAATTCACCCCTCCACTTT. The chain links TRBV25-1 to TRBJ1-6; D ambiguous. The germline V gene has CDR1 MGHDK and CDR2 SYGVNS. CDR3 length equals 12 residues. V was pared by 6 bases and J by 7 bases, with 7 bases between.

The chain uses TRBV19 and TRBJ1-6, with D perhaps matching TRBD1 (6 bases). The CDR3 is 14 amino acids. The V gene lost 3 bases and the J gene lost 5 bases, with 8 bases spanning the gap. CDR1 and CDR2 from the germline V gene are LNHDA and SQIVND (reference sequence). The CDR3 DNA follows: TGTGCCAGTAGTATCGGACAGAATAATTCACCCCTCCACTTT. Protein sequence: CASSIGQNNSPLHF.

The chain employs TRBV28 and TRBJ2-7, with 9 bases identical to TRBD2. Germline CDR1 MDHEN, CDR2 SYDVKM. The ends lost 6 bases at V and 1 base at J; junction bases unmatched: 7. This CDR3 spans 15 amino acids. Here the CDR3 DNA reads TGTGCCAGCAGATATAGCGGGAGTAGGTCCTACGAGCAGTACTTC. Amino acid sequence: CASRYSGSRSYEQYF.

This clone has a handful of counts. V and J are TRBV6-1 and TRBJ1-4, with a possible D match to TRBD1 (6 bases). This CDR3 contains 14 residues. Per the germline V gene, CDR1 is MNHNS and CDR2 is SASEGT. V was shortened by 6 bases and J by 5 bases, with 13 bases between the two germline ends. The CDR3 loop reads CASRLTGANEKLFF. The CDR3 DNA follows: TGTGCCAGCAGACTTACGGGGGCGAATGAAAAACTGTTTTTT.

The chain is built from TRBV19 and TRBJ2-2; either TRBD1 or TRBD2 may fit D (5 bases each). Per the germline V gene, CDR1 is LNHDA and CDR2 is SQIVND (reference sequence). V shed 7 bases and J shed 7 bases, with 19 bases lying between them. This CDR3 comprises 15 residues. The CDR3 loop is CASTGPQGAVGELFF. In DNA, the CDR3 is TGTGCCAGTACCGGTCCGCAGGGAGCGGTCGGGGAGCTGTTTTTT.

The chain links TRBV7-8 to TRBJ1-1, with D hard to call. The germline gives CDR1 SGHVS, CDR2 FQNEAQ. V was trimmed by 5 bases and J by 1 base, leaving 8 bases between them. This CDR3 is built from 13 residues. CDR3 coding DNA: TGTGCCAGCAGCCGACAATCGAACACTGAAGCTTTCTTT. It codes for CASSRQSNTEAFF. Drawing the rest from reference TRBV7-8 and TRBJ1-1, the complete variable domain is GAGVSQSPRYKVAKRGQDVALRCDPISGHVSLFWYQQALGQGPEFLTYFQNEAQLDKSGLPSDRFFAERPEGSVSTLKIQRTQQEDSAVYLCASSRQSNTEAFFGQGTRLTVV.

The genes are TRBV30 and TRBJ1-4; 8 nucleotides line up with TRBD1. The V segment lost 5 bases and the J segment 7 bases; nucleotides outside the gene matches: 9. The V gene's germline CDR1 is GTSNPN and CDR2 SVGIG (reference sequence). The length of the CDR3 is 14 residues. The CDR3 reads CAWERTGSSEKLFF. The CDR3 bases are TGTGCCTGGGAAAGGACAGGGAGTAGTGAAAAACTGTTTTTT.

This rearrangement joins TRBV2 to TRBJ2-2; D possibly uses TRBD1 or TRBD2 (5 bases each). Germline loops: CDR1 SNHLY, CDR2 FYNNEI. V lost 5 bases and J 2 bases, leaving 21 bases between the germline ends. CDR3 length: 18 residues. As DNA, the CDR3 is TGTGCCAGCAGTAAAAATTACGACAGAGGGGAAAACACCGGGGAGCTGTTTTTT. It translates to CASSKNYDRGENTGELFF. The whole variable domain, filled in from reference TRBV2 and TRBJ2-2, reads EPEVTQTPSHQVTQMGQEVILRCVPISNHLYFYWYRQILGQKVEFLVSFYNNEISEKSEIFDDQFSVERPDGSNFTLKIRSTKLEDSAMYFCASSKNYDRGENTGELFFGEGSRLTVL.

This chain joins TRBV19 and TRBJ1-1; no reliable D call. Trimming stripped 4 bases from V and 5 bases from J, with 5 bases between. The V gene's germline CDR1 is LNHDA and CDR2 SQIVND (reference sequence). The CDR3 consists of 11 residues. CDR3 coding DNA: TGTGCCAGTAGTAACTCGACTGAAGCTTTCTTT. Its protein product is CASSNSTEAFF.

The chain couples TRBV7-2 to TRBJ1-1; 9 positions match TRBD1. The CDR3 is 17 amino acids. J gave up 4 bases and V 1 base, and 10 bases lay outside the gene matches. Germline lookup yields CDR1 SGHTA and CDR2 FQGNSA. CDR3 nucleotides: TGTGCCAGCAGCTTAGTCGGGACAGGGTATAGGGGCACTGAAGCTTTCTTT. It codes for CASSLVGTGYRGTEAFF.

This chain uses TRBV11-2 with TRBJ2-5, with 9 bases identical to TRBD1. V shed 5 bases and J 2 bases; nucleotides not matched to a gene: 6. The germline CDR1 and CDR2 sequences are SGHAT and FQNNGV. CDR3 size: 15 residues. This CDR3 is CASSLDRGTQETQYF. CDR3 in DNA: TGTGCCAGCAGCCTGGACAGGGGCACTCAAGAGACCCAGTACTTC.

The rearrangement uses TRBV28 and TRBJ1-1, with D maybe TRBD1 (5 bases). From germline, CDR1 is MDHEN and CDR2 SYDVKM. Deletions cut 3 bases from V and 4 bases from J, with 9 bases between. The length of the CDR3 is 13 residues. The CDR3 coding sequence is TGTGCCAGCAGTTTTGTGGGGGTCACTGAAGCTTTCTTT. Protein sequence: CASSFVGVTEAFF.

V gene TRBV19 combines with J gene TRBJ1-2, with D possibly TRBD1 on 5 matching bases. The CDR3 extends over 14 amino acids. The V end lost 7 bases, the J end lost 10 bases, and 22 bases lay between the germline ends. Germline lookup yields CDR1 LNHDA and CDR2 SQIVND (reference sequence). CDR3 nucleotide sequence: TGTGCCAGTAACCTCGCCCCGGGGCCCAGTGTCTACACCTTC. This encodes CASNLAPGPSVYTF. The full variable domain, completed using reference TRBV19 and TRBJ1-2, is DGGITQSPKYLFRKEGQNVTLSCEQNLNHDAMYWYRQDPGQGLRLIYYSQIVNDFQKGDIAEGYSVSREKKESFPLTVTSAQKNPTAFYLCASNLAPGPSVYTFGSGTRLTVV.

V gene TRBV5-1 combines with J gene TRBJ2-2; D possibly corresponds to TRBD1 (6 bases). Trimming left V 0 bases short and J 3 bases short, with 15 bases between. The CDR3 totals 17 residues. CDR1 is SGHRS and CDR2 is YFSETQ in the germline V gene. CDR3 nucleotide sequence: TGCGCCAGCAGCTTGGCATTTGGGGGCTTTGACACCGGGGAGCTGTTTTTT. This gives the protein CASSLAFGGFDTGELFF. Full variable domain (remainder filled in from reference TRBV5-1 and TRBJ2-2): KAGVTQTPRYLIKTRGQQVTLSCSPISGHRSVSWYQQTPGQGLQFLFEYFSETQRNKGNFPGRFSGRQFSNSRSEMNVSTLELGDSALYLCASSLAFGGFDTGELFFGEGSRLTVL.

The CDR3 region is CASSLRAGDTSTDTQYF. CDR3 DNA: TGTGCCAGCAGCTTACGGGCAGGCGATACTAGCACAGATACGCAGTATTTT. The chain carries TRBV7-2 and TRBJ2-3; D uncertain. From germline, CDR1 is SGHTA and CDR2 FQGNSA. This CDR3 spans 17 amino acids. V lost 2 bases and J lost 0, with 15 bases in between.

The J gene is TRBJ2-5, the V gene TRBV9; D gene ambiguous. This CDR3 is 14 amino acids long. Germline assignment: CDR1 SGDLS and CDR2 YYNGEE. The V end lost 4 bases, the J end lost 7 bases, and 17 bases lay between the germline ends. This chain's CDR3 is CASSPTDVMGTQYF. CDR3 DNA: TGTGCCAGCAGCCCCACGGACGTAATGGGGACCCAGTACTTC.

The V call is TRBV5-8, the J call TRBJ2-3, with 9 nucleotides matching TRBD2. V gave up 9 bases and J gave up 6 bases; unmatched junction bases: 11. CDR1 is SGHTS and CDR2 is YDEGEE in the germline V gene. The CDR3 is 14 amino acids. CDR3 residues: CATPPSGVKDTQYF. The CDR3 DNA follows: TGTGCCACCCCGCCTAGCGGGGTTAAGGATACGCAGTATTTT.

The rearrangement joins TRBV7-9 to TRBJ2-1; TRBD2 is a possible D gene (6 bases). V shed 8 bases and J shed 9 bases, with 17 bases lying between them. Germline CDR1 and CDR2: SEHNR and FQNEAQ (reference sequence). The CDR3 length is 13 residues. CDR3 nucleotide sequence: TGTGCCAGCGGCGGGGCGGTTTTAGGTGAGCAGTTCTTC. Protein: CASGGAVLGEQFF.

The chain carries TRBV6-1 and TRBJ2-7, with 11 bases fitting TRBD2. This CDR3 comprises 15 residues. Germline CDR1 reads MNHNS; CDR2 reads SASEGT. V lost 6 bases and J lost 2; bases outside the gene matches: 6. Here the CDR3 DNA reads TGTGCCAGCAGCCTACTAGCGGGGGACCCCTACGAGCAGTACTTC. This gives the protein CASSLLAGDPYEQYF.

This chain connects TRBV28 to TRBJ1-3; D not certain. This CDR3 is built from 10 residues. Germline V gene data show CDR1 as MDHEN and CDR2 as SYDVKM. V lost 7 bases and J lost 8, with 6 bases in between. CDR3 sequence reads: CASKEDTIYF. CDR3 DNA sequence: TGTGCCAGCAAGGAAGACACCATATATTTT.